These 8 T cell receptor beta chains share one sample of origin, sequenced in a study of cytomegalovirus exposure and HLA in healthy donors. In the PCR, 60 Vbeta and 13 Jbeta primers were used. Produced via immunoSEQ multiplex PCR; TCRdb's table is partial and in-frame only. This table holds about 130,000 clones, approximately 80% found once. Sequencing was done on a sample of PBMCs. These receptors were taken from a woman aged 18-35 years in good health and CMV-seronegative.

V usage is TRBV5-6 and J usage is TRBJ1-2; no reliable D call. V was trimmed by 0 bases and J by 1 base, leaving 7 bases between them. Germline CDR1 is SGHDT and CDR2 is YYEEEE. This CDR3 contains 14 residues. This CDR3 reads CASSLGGGNYGYTF. In nucleotides, the CDR3 is TGTGCCAGCAGCTTGGGCGGAGGTAACTATGGCTACACCTTC.

The chain carries TRBV5-1 and TRBJ1-1, with D tentatively TRBD1 (5 bases). This CDR3 region has 15 residues. Trimming shortened V by 0 bases and J by 5 bases, and 14 bases separated the two germline ends. Per germline, CDR1 SGHRS and CDR2 YFSETQ. The CDR3: CASSLVGQGWTEAFF. The CDR3 DNA reads as TGCGCCAGCAGCTTGGTGGGGCAGGGATGGACTGAAGCTTTCTTT.

This chain joins TRBV29-1 and TRBJ2-7, with D tentatively TRBD1 (5 bases). The germline V gene encodes CDR1 SQVTM and CDR2 ANQGSEA. V lost 6 bases and J 1 base, leaving 10 bases between the germline ends. CDR3 length equals 12 residues. The CDR3 reads CSVWGSSYEQYF. CDR3 nucleotide sequence: TGCAGCGTATGGGGCAGTTCCTACGAGCAGTACTTC.

This clone was counted a single time. The chain recombines TRBV7-2 with TRBJ2-7, with 8 nucleotides matching TRBD1. The CDR3 contains 16 residues. V was pared by 2 bases and J by 0 bases, with 6 bases of the junction left unmatched. In germline, CDR1 is SGHTA, CDR2 FQGNSA. CDR3 bases: TGTGCCAGCAGCTTATTAGGGACAGGAAGCTCCTACGAGCAGTACTTC. Its translation is CASSLLGTGSSYEQYF.

To note about this clone: At one of its ends the junction is not consistent with the germline gene, which may arise from a read error. The chain is built from TRBV30 and TRBJ2-7; 10 bases fit TRBD2. Germline assignment: CDR1 GTSNPN and CDR2 SVGIG (reference sequence). CDR3 length: 17 amino acids. CDR3 in amino acids: CVWSVGRTSGFLYEQYF. In DNA form, the CDR3 reads TGTGTCTGGAGTGTAGGGAGGACTAGCGGTTTTCTCTACGAGCAGTACTTC.

The V gene is TRBV18, the J gene TRBJ2-3, with TRBD2 identical over 7 bases. J lost 2 bases, V lost 3 bases, and 5 bases had no gene match. The CDR3 contains 15 residues. Germline-derived CDR1 and CDR2 are KGHSH and LQKENI. CDR3 sequence (DNA): TGTGCCAGCTCACCGCGGGAGATAAACACAGATACGCAGTATTTT. This encodes CASSPREINTDTQYF.

This chain uses TRBV19 with TRBJ1-1, with 7 bases lining up with TRBD1. Germline lookup yields CDR1 LNHDA and CDR2 SQIVND (reference sequence). Unmatched junction bases numbered 3, after V lost 1 base and J lost 1 base. The CDR3 is made up of 15 amino acids. This chain's CDR3 is CASSIGRTGNTEAFF. CDR3 DNA sequence: TGTGCCAGTAGTATAGGTCGGACAGGGAACACTGAAGCTTTCTTT.

V gene TRBV5-6 combines with J gene TRBJ2-7; D possibly corresponds to TRBD2 (6 bases). Trimming pared 5 bases from V and 0 bases from J, leaving 12 bases between. The CDR3 totals 14 residues. Germline CDR1 and CDR2: SGHDT and YYEEEE. CDR3 DNA: TGTGCCAGCAGGGATAGCGGTTTCTCCTACGAGCAGTACTTC. Protein: CASRDSGFSYEQYF.